What follows is one T cell receptor (beta chain) and its context. As yet, its antigen is unknown. CDR3 length: 14 residues. Germline CDR1 reads SNHLY; CDR2 reads FYNNEI. Unmatched junction bases numbered 7, after V lost 6 bases and J lost 4 bases. This entry is derived from a study of cytomegalovirus exposure and HLA in healthy donors. The study's findings and limits: In a later analysis, parvovirus B19, influenza, CMV and Epstein-Barr virus appeared linked to several top co-occurrence clusters. The authors later linked a missense DCLRE1C variant to TCR beta V- and J-gene trimming.

The PCR ran on 60 Vbeta and 13 Jbeta primers. The table came from immunoSEQ multiplex PCR; TCRdb's copy has only in-frame clones and leaves some out. The sample records 220,000 or so clones, more than 60% being singletons. This sequence joins TRBV2 and TRBJ1-2; 8 bases align to TRBD1. This sequence originates from a man in his fifties in good health and CMV-seronegative. The specimen sequenced was PBMCs. CDR3 residues: CASREQGATYGYTF. For the CDR3, the DNA is TGTGCCAGCAGGGAGCAGGGGGCTACCTATGGCTACACCTTC.